The 25 T cell receptor beta chains given below trace back to one sample, sequenced in a study of blood T cell repertoires in COVID-19. TCRdb's table, derived via immunoSEQ multiplex PCR, lists solely in-frame clones and lacks some. The sample consists of hundreds of thousands of clones, about 90% of them appearing once. What was sequenced was peripheral blood. The receptor set was obtained from a woman in her sixties or seventies with COVID-19, enrolled during active disease.

The sample holds a few counts of this clone. This sequence joins TRBV3-1 (or the pseudogene TRBV3-2) and TRBJ2-1; 9 bases are shared with TRBD1. The germline gives CDR1 LGHDT, CDR2 YNNKEL (reference sequence). This CDR3 contains 15 residues. V shed 4 bases and J 4 bases; nucleotides not matched to a gene: 5. The CDR3 DNA is TGTGCCAGCAGCCCCTACGGACAGGGGTACAATGAGCAGTTCTTC. The encoded protein is CASSPYGQGYNEQFF.

The rearrangement uses TRBV27 and TRBJ2-5; D is unresolved. V lost 5 bases and J lost 2, with 9 bases in between. The CDR3 loop spans 13 amino acids. The germline CDR1 and CDR2 sequences are MNHEY and SMNVEV (reference sequence). The CDR3 coding sequence is TGTGCCAGCAGTGTATACAGTCAAGAGACCCAGTACTTC. Amino acids: CASSVYSQETQYF.

CDR3 amino acids: CASSYRTADQPQHF. CDR3 coding DNA: TGTGCCAGCAGTTACAGGACAGCAGATCAGCCCCAGCATTTT. V usage is TRBV6-2 or TRBV6-3 and J usage is TRBJ1-5, with D possibly being TRBD1 (6 bases). The germline V and J ends were trimmed by 2 bases and 5 bases, with 10 bases remaining between them. There are 14 residues in the CDR3. Per germline, CDR1 MNHEY and CDR2 SVGEGT.

The V gene is TRBV11-2, the J gene TRBJ1-2; TRBD1 might be the D (5 bases). Trimming stripped 5 bases from V and 6 bases from J, with 13 bases between. The CDR3 is 13 amino acids. Germline V lookup: CDR1 SGHAT, CDR2 FQNNGV. CDR3 region: CASSIWGGDGYTF. CDR3 DNA sequence: TGTGCCAGCAGCATCTGGGGCGGAGATGGCTACACCTTC.

The rearrangement links TRBV7-9 to TRBJ1-1; maybe TRBD1 (5 bases). Germline V gene data show CDR1 as SEHNR and CDR2 as FQNEAQ (reference sequence). The CDR3 has 15 amino acids. The germline V and J ends were trimmed by 4 bases and 4 bases, with 16 bases remaining between them. CDR3 nucleotides: TGTGCCAGCAGCTCAGGGATAGGGATGAGCACTGAAGCTTTCTTT. Translation: CASSSGIGMSTEAFF.

This chain connects TRBV28 to TRBJ2-7; TRBD2 agrees at 16 bases. CDR1 is MDHEN and CDR2 is SYDVKM in the germline V gene. The CDR3 covers 18 residues. After removal of 6 bases from V and 0 bases from J, the junction contained 8 bases not matched to a gene. The CDR3 reads CASRRGLAGGPSSYEQYF. The DNA of the CDR3 is TGTGCCAGCAGGAGGGGACTAGCGGGAGGGCCAAGCTCCTACGAGCAGTACTTC.

In this sample, this clone turned up once. The J gene is TRBJ1-2, the V gene TRBV9; a possible D gene is TRBD1 (5 bases). The length of the CDR3 is 15 residues. Per the germline V gene, CDR1 is SGDLS and CDR2 is YYNGEE. V gave up 4 bases and J gave up 5 bases, with 18 bases separating them. The CDR3 coding sequence is TGTGCCAGCAGCATCACAGGTACGGAATGGTATGGCTACACCTTC. This sequence encodes CASSITGTEWYGYTF. Full variable domain (remainder filled in from reference TRBV9 and TRBJ1-2): DSGVTQTPKHLITATGQRVTLRCSPRSGDLSVYWYQQSLDQGLQFLIQYYNGEERAKGNILERFSAQQFPDLHSELNLSSLELGDSALYFCASSITGTEWYGYTFGSGTRLTVV.

This chain joins TRBV25-1 and TRBJ1-2; the match to TRBD1 covers 9 bases. V was pared by 4 bases and J by 2 bases, with 5 bases of the junction left unmatched. CDR3 size: 15 residues. Germline V gene data show CDR1 as MGHDK and CDR2 as SYGVNS. CDR3 amino acids: CASSGTGGANYGYTF. DNA for the CDR3: TGTGCCAGCAGTGGAACAGGGGGCGCGAACTATGGCTACACCTTC.

The chain links TRBV7-6 to TRBJ1-3; D may be TRBD1 (6 bases). Germline V gene lookup returns CDR1 SGHVS and CDR2 FNYEAQ. V was clipped by 0 bases and J by 3 bases, with 9 bases between them. The CDR3 sequence is 15 residues long. CDR3 DNA sequence: TGTGCCAGCAGCTTAGCGGGGGCGGTTGGAAACACCATATATTTT. It translates to CASSLAGAVGNTIYF.

V and J are TRBV18 and TRBJ1-1; 7 bases are a match to TRBD1. The V gene's germline CDR1 is KGHSH and CDR2 LQKENI. This CDR3 is built from 17 residues. The junction had 9 bases not matched to a gene; V was cut back by 2 bases and J by 0 bases. The CDR3 loop is CASSPGSRTGMNTEAFF. The DNA for the CDR3 is TGTGCCAGCTCACCAGGGTCTAGGACAGGCATGAACACTGAAGCTTTCTTT.

This clone appeared once. The genes are TRBV5-6 and TRBJ1-2; a weak D match, TRBD1 (6 bases). From germline, CDR1 is SGHDT and CDR2 YYEEEE. The CDR3 is made up of 13 amino acids. Trimming left V 2 bases short and J 2 bases short, with 7 bases between. This CDR3 reads CASSFQGNYGYTF. For the CDR3, the DNA is TGTGCCAGCAGCTTTCAGGGGAACTATGGCTACACCTTC.

The genes are TRBV4-3 and TRBJ2-2; D remains ambiguous. The CDR3 covers 13 residues. CDR1 is LGHNA, CDR2 YSLEER, per germline. V was clipped by 1 base and J by 6 bases, with 6 bases between them. DNA of the CDR3: TGCGCCAGCAGCCAAGTTCTAGCCGGGGAGCTGTTTTTT. It codes for CASSQVLAGELFF.

This clone has only a few counts. This chain joins TRBV5-1 and TRBJ2-4, with a tentative D call TRBD1 (6 bases). V was pared by 0 bases and J by 6 bases, with 10 bases between. The germline gives CDR1 SGHRS, CDR2 YFSETQ. This CDR3 has 14 residues. CDR3 region: CASSLAGGGNIQYF. Written as DNA, the CDR3 is TGCGCCAGCAGCTTGGCTGGGGGCGGAAACATTCAGTACTTC.

This clone appeared a single time. V and J are TRBV6-6 and TRBJ2-5; 7 nucleotides line up with TRBD2. Germline CDR1 reads MNHNY; CDR2 reads SVGAGI (reference sequence). Trimming took 7 bases from V and 5 from J; bases not matched to a gene: 10. The CDR3 is made up of 14 amino acids. For the CDR3, the DNA is TGTGCCAGCAATGGCGGGGGTGGGGCTGAGACCCAGTACTTC. Translation: CASNGGGGAETQYF.

This chain joins TRBV6-5 and TRBJ2-7; 9 bases are a match to TRBD1. V trimming: 6 bases; J trimming: 0 bases; junction bases outside the gene matches: 6. The CDR3 totals 15 residues. Germline assignment: CDR1 MNHEY and CDR2 SVGAGI. The CDR3 spells CASSRTGVSSYEQYF. CDR3 nucleotides: TGTGCCAGCAGCAGGACAGGGGTCTCCTCCTACGAGCAGTACTTC.

The chain employs TRBV30 and TRBJ2-7; D uncertain. Trimming pared 3 bases from V and 2 bases from J, leaving 11 bases between. The CDR3 contains 13 residues. Germline values: CDR1 GTSNPN, CDR2 SVGIG (reference sequence). The CDR3 is CAWSFGPTYEQYF. Here the CDR3 DNA reads TGTGCCTGGAGCTTTGGGCCTACCTACGAGCAGTACTTC.

This clone is a singleton in its sample. The genes are TRBV5-6 and TRBJ1-5; 7 nucleotides match TRBD1. The CDR3 sequence is 17 residues long. CDR1 SGHDT and CDR2 YYEEEE come from the germline V gene. Trimming cost V 4 bases and J 0 bases; bases outside gene matches: 10. For the CDR3, the DNA is TGTGCCAGCAGCAACAAGGGACAGCTTTATAGCAATCAGCCCCAGCATTTT. This sequence encodes CASSNKGQLYSNQPQHF.

This clone is a singleton in its sample. The V call is TRBV30, the J call TRBJ1-2; TRBD1 matches at 8 bases. The CDR3 sequence is 14 residues long. J lost 7 bases, V lost 4 bases, and 11 bases had no gene match. CDR1 is GTSNPN, CDR2 SVGIG, per germline (reference sequence). CDR3: CAWIPRQGFSGYTF. The CDR3 bases are TGTGCCTGGATCCCCAGACAGGGGTTTAGTGGCTACACCTTC.

In nucleotides, the CDR3 is TGTGCCAGCAGCCCACCGGGACAGGGCCCTCAGCCCCAGCATTTT. It encodes CASSPPGQGPQPQHF. This chain links TRBV7-9 with TRBJ1-5; 9 bases line up with TRBD1. The germline V gene has CDR1 SEHNR and CDR2 FQNEAQ (reference sequence). With V trimmed by 5 bases and J by 6 bases, 8 bases remained unmatched. The CDR3 has 15 amino acids.

This clone appeared a single time. Here the CDR3 DNA reads TGTGCCAGCAGTTTACTCCAAGCTACTTACTCTGGAAACACCATATATTTT. This sequence encodes CASSLLQATYSGNTIYF. The chain couples TRBV28 to TRBJ1-3, with D unclear. The CDR3 is made up of 17 amino acids. The V end was cut by 2 bases, the J end by 0 bases, with 14 bases between. Looked up from germline, CDR1 is MDHEN and CDR2 is SYDVKM.

The chain is built from TRBV7-9 and TRBJ1-3, with a weak D call TRBD1 (6 bases). Deletions cut 4 bases from V and 0 bases from J, with 7 bases between. Germline CDR1 SEHNR, CDR2 FQNEAQ (reference sequence). The CDR3 runs 14 residues. CDR3 loop: CASSWTVSGNTIYF. CDR3 bases: TGTGCCAGCAGCTGGACAGTCTCTGGAAACACCATATATTTT.

The CDR3 DNA sequence: TGCGCCAGCAGGGCTAGCGGGTGCTCCTACGAGCAGTACTTC. Protein product: CASRASGCSYEQYF. This rearrangement joins TRBV23-1 to TRBJ2-7, with 8 bases aligning to TRBD2. TRBV23-1 is an ORF, with its function uncertain. Losses at the gene ends were 6 bases for V and 0 bases for J; bases not matched to a gene: 4. The CDR3 loop spans 14 amino acids.

V and J are TRBV18 and TRBJ2-5; 7 bases agree with TRBD1. CDR1 is KGHSH, CDR2 LQKENI, per germline. The CDR3 length is 15 residues. The trim removed 5 bases at V and 5 bases at J, leaving 11 bases unmatched. The CDR3 region is CASSSRQGPGETQYF. DNA of the CDR3: TGTGCCAGCTCATCCCGACAGGGCCCTGGGGAGACCCAGTACTTC. Together with reference TRBV18 and TRBJ2-5, the CDR3 gives the full variable domain: NAGVMQNPRHLVRRRGQEARLRCSPMKGHSHVYWYRQLPEEGLKFMVYLQKENIIDESGMPKERFSAEFPKEGPSILRIQQVVRGDSAAYFCASSSRQGPGETQYFGPGTRLLVL.

This rearrangement joins TRBV7-9 to TRBJ2-7, with 11 bases aligning to TRBD2. The germline V gene has CDR1 SEHNR and CDR2 FQNEAQ (reference sequence). V dropped 4 bases and J dropped 3; count of bases not matched to a gene: 2. This CDR3 has 14 residues. CDR3 protein: CASSSTSGNYEQYF. The CDR3 DNA follows: TGTGCCAGCAGCTCGACTAGCGGGAACTACGAGCAGTACTTC.

The rearrangement joins TRBV2 to TRBJ1-4, with 9 bases that match TRBD1. The CDR3 runs 17 residues. The V segment lost 5 bases and the J segment 5 bases; nucleotides outside the gene matches: 12. Germline V gene sequence: CDR1 SNHLY, CDR2 FYNNEI. In DNA form, the CDR3 reads TGTGCCAGCAGTCGGGACAGGGCAGGACTGTTGAATGAAAAACTGTTTTTT. This sequence encodes CASSRDRAGLLNEKLFF. Using reference TRBV2 and TRBJ1-4 for the parts outside the CDR3, the full variable domain is EPEVTQTPSHQVTQMGQEVILRCVPISNHLYFYWYRQILGQKVEFLVSFYNNEISEKSEIFDDQFSVERPDGSNFTLKIRSTKLEDSAMYFCASSRDRAGLLNEKLFFGSGTQLSVL.